Following are 5 T cell receptor beta chains from one sample sequenced in a study of blood T cell repertoires in COVID-19. The data were produced by immunoSEQ multiplex PCR, yet TCRdb's version contains in-frame clones alone and is incomplete. The sample lists over 30,000 clones, about 74% occurring once. Sequencing used peripheral blood. Receptors were obtained from a human donor in a cohort sampled during active COVID-19.

CDR3 in amino acids: CASSLEGLPPGELFF. The CDR3 nucleotides read TGTGCCAGCAGCTTGGAAGGACTACCCCCCGGGGAGCTGTTTTTT. The rearrangement joins TRBV5-6 to TRBJ2-2; D is possibly TRBD2 (6 bases). The CDR3 contains 15 residues. V shed 0 bases and J shed 6 bases, with 12 bases lying between them. Germline V gene lookup returns CDR1 SGHDT and CDR2 YYEEEE.

This clone was observed a handful of times. This sequence joins TRBV20-1 and TRBJ2-7; D uncertain. The CDR3 sequence is 12 residues long. The V gene's germline CDR1 is DFQATT and CDR2 SNEGSKA (reference sequence). V lost 3 bases, J lost 4 bases, and 10 bases lay in between. The CDR3 DNA reads TGCAGTGCTAGTCGCAGGTCTTACGAGCAGTACTTC. It is translated as CSASRRSYEQYF.

The chain uses TRBV2 and TRBJ2-1, with TRBD1 matching over 9 bases. The ends lost 3 bases at V and 8 bases at J; junction bases unmatched: 2. The CDR3 is 13 amino acids. Germline CDR1 is SNHLY and CDR2 is FYNNEI. CDR3 nucleotides: TGTGCCAGCAGTGATAACAGGGGGCATGAGCAGTTCTTC. Translating it yields CASSDNRGHEQFF.

This clone was detected only a few times. The V call is TRBV5-4, the J call TRBJ1-1, with D possibly TRBD1 on 5 matching bases. Per the germline V gene, CDR1 is SGHNT and CDR2 is YYREEE (reference sequence). V dropped 1 base and J dropped 6 bases, with 10 bases sitting between them. This CDR3 comprises 13 residues. CDR3 region: CASSLPGRAEAFF. DNA for the CDR3: TGTGCCAGCAGCTTGCCAGGGCGTGCTGAAGCTTTCTTT.

The chain carries TRBV7-9 and TRBJ2-1, with 10 bases that match TRBD1. The V segment lost 5 bases and the J segment 9 bases; nucleotides outside the gene matches: 10. CDR1 and CDR2 from the germline V gene are SEHNR and FQNEAQ (reference sequence). CDR3 length: 15 amino acids. CDR3 amino acids: CASSKGTGERSEQFF. CDR3 coding DNA: TGTGCCAGCAGCAAAGGGACAGGGGAACGGAGTGAGCAGTTCTTC.